The source of this TCR beta chain is a study of T cells after yellow fever vaccination. CDR3 length equals 16 residues. Germline CDR1 reads KGHSH; CDR2 reads LQKENI. V was pared by 2 bases and J by 2 bases, with 5 bases of the junction left unmatched. Each CDR3 protein gets one entry after TCRdb re-called the 5' RACE reads with MiXCR. This table has 450,000 to 550,000 distinct CDR3 sequences, 21% appearing once. With respect to this clonotype: Its antigen remains unidentified.

General study findings and limits: Repertoires sorted by FACS could include abundant clonotypes that are contaminants from the bulk population.

The clonotype was recovered from a man aged 18 to 29 who received the YFV17D yellow fever vaccine. This sequence joins TRBV18 and TRBJ2-2; TRBD1 matches 7 bases. Sequenced here: PBMCs, sampled less than 25 days after the first yellow fever vaccination. In nucleotides, the CDR3 is TGTGCCAGCTCACCAGCCTGGGACAGCAACACCGGGGAGCTGTTTTTT. It yields the protein CASSPAWDSNTGELFF.